This is a list of T cell receptor beta chains from one sample in a study of human T cells and chemical hapten exposure. TCRdb re-analysed the RACE reads in MiXCR, keeping a single row per CDR3 protein. Among 95,000 or so distinct CDR3 sequences listed, over 9.5% were seen once. The input for sequencing was whole blood, taken in connection with sensitization to the hapten diphenylcyclopropenone (DPC). These receptor sequences come from a woman aged 40 to 49 with alopecia areata. Some clones in this sample may be carry-over from other donors' samples. The CDR3 runs from the conserved cysteine through the conserved F or W. D genes are given only for firm matches. Size values are once, few and many counts, or a class for expanded clones, and some rows have none.

j_call clone_size d_call v_call cdr3_nt cdr3_aa
TRBJ2-7 NA NA TRBV12-3/TRBV12-4 TGTGCCAGCAGTTTAAGGCAGACCTACGAGCAGTACTTC CASSLRQTYEQYF
TRBJ2-7 few NA TRBV5-1 TGCGCCAGCAGCCCCGAGCCCGTGGGCGAGCAGTACTTC CASSPEPVGEQYF
TRBJ1-2 many TRBD1 TRBV7-9 TGTGCCAGCACCATGGGACAGCTTAATACCGGCCACTATGGCTACACCTTC CASTMGQLNTGHYGYTF
TRBJ1-4 NA TRBD1 TRBV7-8 TGTGCCAGCAGCGCTACAGGGACAGGGAGGGAAAAACTGTTTTTT CASSATGTGREKLFF
TRBJ2-6 many TRBD1 TRBV6-1 TGTGCCAGTGATGCCTTCGGGACAGGGACCTCTGGGGCCAACGTCCTGACTTTC CASDAFGTGTSGANVLTF
TRBJ1-1 NA TRBD1 TRBV12-3/TRBV12-4 TGTGCCAGCAGTCCCCGACAGGGAGGGGTCACTGAAGCTTTCTTT CASSPRQGGVTEAFF
TRBJ2-1 few TRBD2 TRBV19 TGTGCCAGTAGCCCTATCGGGGGGGGCGGGCGAACAGGGTATATCGACAATGAGCAGTTCTTC CASSPIGGGGRTGYIDNEQFF
TRBJ2-6 few NA TRBV2 TGTGCCAGCAGTTCGGGACTGACGAGGTCTGGGGCCAACGTCCTGACTTTC CASSSGLTRSGANVLTF
TRBJ2-7 many NA TRBV27 TGTGCCAGCAGTTTAGGGGGCCACGAGCAGTACTTC CASSLGGHEQYF
TRBJ2-3 NA NA TRBV7-2 TGTGCCAGCAGCCTTCAGCCCCTCTCTTTTTCAGGCACAGATACGCAGTATTTT CASSLQPLSFSGTDTQYF
TRBJ2-1 NA NA TRBV28 TGTGCCAGTCGGGGGCTGAATGAGCAGTTCTTC CASRGLNEQFF
TRBJ1-1 many NA TRBV6-5 TGTGCCAGCAGTTACTGGGAGCCGGGGGCGGCGGGCACTGAAGCTTTCTTT CASSYWEPGAAGTEAFF
TRBJ2-7 NA NA TRBV7-9 TGTGCCAGCAGCTTAGCTGGTTCTTTCTCCTACGAGCAGTACTTC CASSLAGSFSYEQYF
TRBJ2-1 NA NA TRBV5-1 TGCGCCAGCAGCTGGGCGCAAACTAGCTTAGCCTACAATGAGCAGTTCTTC CASSWAQTSLAYNEQFF
TRBJ1-2 few TRBD1 TRBV20-1 TGCAGTGCTAGCACAGGGGACGGTATCTATGGCTACACCTTC CSASTGDGIYGYTF
TRBJ2-7 few TRBD1 TRBV14 TGTGCCAGCAGCCAGATTAACAGGGGGCTCGACGAGCAGTACTTC CASSQINRGLDEQYF
TRBJ2-1 many NA TRBV7-9 TGTGCCAGCACCCCCTCGGGGGGCACTGAGCAGTTCTTC CASTPSGGTEQFF
TRBJ2-5 many TRBD1 TRBV20-1 TGCAGTGCTCTGACAGGGGGCCCTACATTCCAAGAGACCCAGTACTTC CSALTGGPTFQETQYF
TRBJ2-1 few TRBD2 TRBV19 TGTGCCAGTAGCTCGAGGGGTCTAGCGGGTAATGAGCAGTTCTTC CASSSRGLAGNEQFF
TRBJ2-1 many TRBD2 TRBV5-4 TGTGCCAGCAGCTTGGGAGCGGGATACTACAATGAGCAGTTCTTC CASSLGAGYYNEQFF
TRBJ2-7 NA NA TRBV6-2/TRBV6-3 TGTGCCAGCAGTTACTCAAACCGGGAACCCTACGAGCAGTACTTC CASSYSNREPYEQYF
TRBJ2-1 many NA TRBV20-1 TGCAGTGCTAGTCGGGGCGGGGAGCAGTTCTTC CSASRGGEQFF
TRBJ2-5 NA TRBD2 TRBV3-1 TGTGCCAGCAGCCAAAGGGGACTAGCGGGAACTGGGACCCAGTACTTC CASSQRGLAGTGTQYF
TRBJ1-1 few NA TRBV21-1 TGTGCCAGCAGCAAGAACAGGGGCCTGAACACTGAAGCTTTCTTT CASSKNRGLNTEAFF
TRBJ1-3 NA TRBD1 TRBV6-5 TGTGCCAGCACGTCCCGGGACAGGGGCCCGAGCTCTGGAAACACCATATATTTT CASTSRDRGPSSGNTIYF
TRBJ2-1 few NA TRBV30 TGTGCCTGGAGTGGTAGAAATGAGCAGTTCTTC CAWSGRNEQFF
TRBJ2-7 few TRBD1 TRBV19 TGTGCCAGTAGTCCATCCGACAGGGGAGGTCAGCAGTACTTC CASSPSDRGGQQYF
TRBJ1-4 few NA TRBV7-2 TGTGCCAGCAGCCTGCTGACCGGTGAAAAACTGTTTTTT CASSLLTGEKLFF
TRBJ1-3 NA NA TRBV5-1 TGCGCCAGCAGCGCGGGGTCAGGGGCGGACTCTGGAAACACCATATATTTT CASSAGSGADSGNTIYF
TRBJ1-1 many NA TRBV4-1 TGCGCCAGCAGCCAGGACCGGTCATTAGCTTTCTTT CASSQDRSLAFF
TRBJ2-5 NA TRBD2 TRBV11-1 TGTGCCAGCAGCGGGACTAGGGGGGAGACCCAGTACTTC CASSGTRGETQYF
TRBJ2-3 few NA TRBV7-9 TGTGCCAGCAGCAGGGGGGCTAGCGGCCGCACAGATACGCAGTATTTT CASSRGASGRTDTQYF
TRBJ2-1 many NA TRBV11-2 TGTGCCAGCAGCGAGGGGGTGGCCCAGGGGACTCAGGGTGAGCAGTTCTTC CASSEGVAQGTQGEQFF
TRBJ2-1 NA NA TRBV9 TGTGCCAGCAGCGTAGGTGGAGCCAACAATGAGCAGTTCTTC CASSVGGANNEQFF
TRBJ2-2 few NA TRBV9 TGTGCCAGCAGCGTAGACCTCGCCGGGGAGCTGTTTTTT CASSVDLAGELFF
TRBJ2-5 many NA TRBV20-1 TGCAGTGTCGGGGACGTGGGTAACCAAGAGACCCAGTACTTC CSVGDVGNQETQYF
TRBJ1-1 few TRBD1 TRBV5-6 TGTGCCAGCAGTAGATCCGGGACAGTATCAAACACTGAAGCTTTCTTT CASSRSGTVSNTEAFF
TRBJ1-6 many NA TRBV5-6 TGTGCCAGCAGCCCAGGACGGAGTTCACCCCTCCACTTT CASSPGRSSPLHF
TRBJ2-1 many NA TRBV12-3/TRBV12-4 TGTGCCAGCAGTTTAGGTCAATACAATGAGCAGTTCTTC CASSLGQYNEQFF
TRBJ2-7 many NA TRBV2 TGTGCCAGCAGTGAGGAGGGTCGCTCCTACGAGCAGTACTTC CASSEEGRSYEQYF
TRBJ2-7 many NA TRBV29-1 TGCAGCGTTGAAGATCAGTACGAGCAGTACTTC CSVEDQYEQYF
TRBJ2-3 few TRBD2 TRBV10-3 TGTGCCGTCGGGACTAGCGGGGGGTCCACAGATACGCAGTATTTT CAVGTSGGSTDTQYF
TRBJ2-7 few NA TRBV6-2/TRBV6-3 TGTGCCAGCAGTTTCTACGGCCCGGGGGAGCAGTACTTC CASSFYGPGEQYF
TRBJ1-6 NA NA TRBV29-1 TGCAGCGTTGAAGAGTCCCTTAATTCACCCCTCCACTTT CSVEESLNSPLHF
TRBJ1-1 many NA TRBV6-2/TRBV6-3 TGTGCCAGCAGTCCTGGGACAGAAGCTTTCTTT CASSPGTEAFF
TRBJ1-4 NA NA TRBV9 TGTGCCAGCAGCGTGGACAGTGCAACTAATGAAAAACTGTTTTTT CASSVDSATNEKLFF
TRBJ2-2 NA TRBD1 TRBV7-6 TGTGCCAGCAGCCGGGCGGCAGGGGGGAACACCGGGGAGCTGTTTTTT CASSRAAGGNTGELFF
TRBJ2-7 NA NA TRBV5-1 TGCGCCAGCAGCTCCTGGGACGGCGGCTACGAGCAGTACTTC CASSSWDGGYEQYF
TRBJ1-1 many TRBD1 TRBV20-1 TGCAGTGCTGGGCTGGGACAGACAAACACTGAAGCTTTCTTT CSAGLGQTNTEAFF
TRBJ1-1 many NA TRBV4-2 TGTGCCAGCAGCCAAGAGGTCACCCTCTGGACTGAAGCTTTCTTT CASSQEVTLWTEAFF